Below are 11 T cell receptor beta chains sequenced from a single sample in a study of blood T cell repertoires in COVID-19. This table comes from immunoSEQ multiplex PCR, and its TCRdb copy is limited to in-frame clones, with some not included. The repertoire holds some 390,000 clones, with approximately 89% as singletons. The sequencing input was PBMCs or T cells enriched from blood (not recorded which). Receptors originate from a woman aged 30 to 39 who had recovered from COVID-19.

CDR3 nucleotide sequence: TGTGCCAGCCCCGGCGGGGGCCTTAATGAGCAGTTCTTC. Residues: CASPGGGLNEQFF. The chain is built from TRBV2 and TRBJ2-1; TRBD2 is a possible D gene (7 bases). The CDR3 is made up of 13 amino acids. V lost 8 bases, J lost 7 bases, and 15 bases lay in between. Germline V gene data show CDR1 as SNHLY and CDR2 as FYNNEI.

In DNA form, the CDR3 reads TGTGCCAGCAGACTCGAGAGGGCCTTGAACACTGAAGCTTTCTTT. This translates into CASRLERALNTEAFF. The chain is built from TRBV6-5 and TRBJ1-1, with D unclear. Germline V gene lookup returns CDR1 MNHEY and CDR2 SVGAGI. The V gene lost 6 bases and the J gene lost 0 bases, with 14 bases spanning the gap. This CDR3 has 15 amino acids.

The rearrangement links TRBV6-2 or TRBV6-3 to TRBJ2-5; 8 nucleotides align to TRBD2. The CDR3 runs to 15 residues. The trim removed 2 bases at V and 5 bases at J, leaving 7 bases unmatched. Germline values: CDR1 MNHEY, CDR2 SVGEGT. In DNA, the CDR3 is TGTGCCAGCAGTTACGCGGGGGGAGGATTGGAGACCCAGTACTTC. It translates to CASSYAGGGLETQYF.

The chain employs TRBV28 and TRBJ1-4, with D unresolved. The CDR3 covers 13 residues. In germline, CDR1 is MDHEN, CDR2 SYDVKM. Trimming removed 10 bases at V and 4 bases at J, with 13 bases between. CDR3 bases: TGTGCCACCATAGAGGGCTATAATGAAAAACTGTTTTTT. It yields the protein CATIEGYNEKLFF. The entire variable domain, with the rest obtained from reference TRBV28 and TRBJ1-4, is as follows: DVKVTQSSRYLVKRTGEKVFLECVQDMDHENMFWYRQDPGLGLRLIYFSYDVKMKEKGDIPEGYSVSREKKERFSLILESASTNQTSMYLCATIEGYNEKLFFGSGTQLSVL.

The V call is TRBV6-2 or TRBV6-3, the J call TRBJ1-4; 7 bases are a match to TRBD1. Germline loops: CDR1 MNHEY, CDR2 SVGEGT. The CDR3 runs 15 residues. With 5 bases clipped from V and 7 bases from J, the junction kept 10 bases outside the gene matches. CDR3 amino acids: CASSRPTGPSEKLFF. CDR3 coding DNA: TGTGCCAGCAGTCGACCGACAGGGCCCTCTGAAAAACTGTTTTTT.

The rearrangement uses TRBV18 and TRBJ2-2; D possibly corresponds to TRBD2 (5 bases). Deletions cut 3 bases from V and 1 base from J, with 9 bases between. This CDR3 has 15 amino acids. Germline CDR1 KGHSH, CDR2 LQKENI. CDR3 DNA: TGTGCCAGCTCACCGGGCGGACTGAACACCGGGGAGCTGTTTTTT. Protein sequence: CASSPGGLNTGELFF.

V is TRBV19 and J is TRBJ1-6; 9 bases align to TRBD1. The germline V gene encodes CDR1 LNHDA and CDR2 SQIVND (reference sequence). CDR3 length: 18 amino acids. Trimming at V came to 6 bases and at J to 5 bases, leaving 14 bases not matched to a gene. The CDR3 here is CASSQLGQGYSNNSPLHF. The CDR3 DNA reads as TGTGCCAGTAGCCAACTCGGACAGGGGTATTCGAATAATTCACCCCTCCACTTT.

This clone was detected only a few times. The rearrangement links TRBV28 to TRBJ2-7, with 8 positions matching TRBD1. The CDR3 is 14 amino acids. CDR1 and CDR2 from the germline V gene are MDHEN and SYDVKM. V gave up 6 bases and J gave up 6 bases; unmatched junction bases: 10. The CDR3 sequence: CASRSDRARVEQYF. In DNA, the CDR3 is TGTGCCAGCAGGTCGGACAGGGCGCGGGTCGAGCAGTACTTC.

This chain joins TRBV28 and TRBJ2-7, with TRBD1 identical over 8 bases. This CDR3 has 13 residues. V gave up 5 bases and J gave up 3 bases; unmatched junction bases: 3. CDR1 is MDHEN and CDR2 is SYDVKM in the germline V gene. The CDR3, as DNA: TGTGCCAGCAGTACAGGGGGAGGCTACGAGCAGTACTTC. It specifies CASSTGGGYEQYF.

The genes are TRBV9 and TRBJ2-2; TRBD2 aligns across 15 bases. Germline V CDR1 and CDR2: SGDLS, YYNGEE. CDR3 length equals 16 residues. V lost 3 bases to trimming and J lost 7 bases; unmatched junction nucleotides: 4. For the CDR3, the DNA is TGTGCCAGCAGCGGGACTAGCGGGGGGGCCGTCGGGGAGCTGTTTTTT. Amino acids: CASSGTSGGAVGELFF.

The gene calls are TRBV20-1 and TRBJ2-7, with 12 positions matching TRBD2. The CDR3 covers 16 residues. Germline loops: CDR1 DFQATT, CDR2 SNEGSKA (reference sequence). Trimming removed 6 bases from V and 4 bases from J; junction bases left unmatched: 13. CDR3 DNA sequence: TGCAGTGCCAGTCCTAGCGGGAGGGCCGGGGGTTACGAGCAGTACTTC. Translated, it gives CSASPSGRAGGYEQYF.